These 30 T cell receptor beta chains originate from one sample sequenced in a study of beta chain features in type 1 diabetes. The whole isolated RNA underwent reverse transcription, so sequencing captured expressed TCRB transcripts. Assay: immunoSEQ multiplex PCR; the TCRdb copy retains only in-frame clones and omits some. The table has hundreds of thousands of clones, less than 15% seen once; the top ten hold over 5%. Sequenced: central memory CD4+ T cells from blood. The source of these receptors is a man between 25 and 39 years old in good health.

This clone came up many times. J is TRBJ1-1 and V is TRBV6-6; D remains ambiguous. With 5 bases removed from V and 11 bases from J, the gap between germline ends came to 9 bases. CDR3 length equals 10 residues. CDR1 is MNHNY and CDR2 is SVGAGI in the germline V gene (reference sequence). CDR3 amino acids: CASSEKKAFF. The CDR3 nucleotides are TGTGCCAGCAGTGAGAAAAAGGCTTTCTTT.

This clone showed up just a few times. A single base separates this from a much larger clone, so it may be a read error. The sample carries other DNA sequences with the same CDR3. The chain joins TRBV11-3 to TRBJ2-5; D is uncertain. Trimming removed 4 bases from V and 3 bases from J, with 3 bases in between. The CDR3 has 11 residues. Germline CDR1 is SGHNT and CDR2 is YENEEA. The CDR3: CASSSKETQYF. The DNA of the CDR3 is TGTGCCAGCAGCTCAAAAGAGACCCAGTACTTC.

V gene TRBV7-9 combines with J gene TRBJ2-1, with D uncertain. Trimming took 2 bases from V and 4 from J, leaving 9 bases between them. The CDR3 is 14 residues long. CDR1 SEHNR and CDR2 FQNEAQ come from the germline V gene (reference sequence). Here the CDR3 reads CASSLSPAYNEQFF. CDR3 nucleotides: TGTGCCAGCAGCTTAAGCCCTGCATACAATGAGCAGTTCTTC.

The chain is built from TRBV5-1 and TRBJ1-2, with 7 bases fitting TRBD1. The CDR3 sequence is 15 residues long. In germline, CDR1 is SGHRS, CDR2 YFSETQ. V shed 0 bases and J 2 bases; nucleotides not matched to a gene: 4. The CDR3 DNA is TGCGCCAGCAGCTTGGGTGACAGGGTCAACTATGGCTACACCTTC. Its translation: CASSLGDRVNYGYTF.

V is TRBV12-2 and J is TRBJ1-6. TRBV12-2 is a pseudogene segment. This CDR3 is built from 14 residues. The CDR3 coding sequence is TGTGCAAGTCGCTTAGGGTGTGAGGATTCACCCCTCCACTTT. Protein: CASRLGCEDSPLHF.

This chain connects TRBV5-5 to TRBJ1-4, with D unresolved. Germline CDR1 and CDR2: SGHKS and YYEKEE (reference sequence). Trimming removed 4 bases at V and 0 bases at J, with 10 bases between. The CDR3 consists of 15 residues. The CDR3 is CASSRTAATNEKLFF. The DNA of the CDR3 is TGTGCCAGCAGCCGAACAGCCGCAACTAATGAAAAACTGTTTTTT.

The chain joins TRBV7-9 to TRBJ1-4; D not resolved. Germline assignment: CDR1 SEHNR and CDR2 FQNEAQ (reference sequence). V gave up 5 bases and J gave up 3 bases, with 10 bases separating them. The CDR3 runs 14 residues. The CDR3 DNA is TGTGCCAGCAGCCCCGGACGGGCTAATGAAAAACTGTTTTTT. Its translation is CASSPGRANEKLFF.

The chain is built from TRBV4-2 and TRBJ1-2; no clear D gene. Germline V CDR1 and CDR2: LGHNA, YNFKEQ. The V end was cut by 0 bases, the J end by 4 bases, with 6 bases between. The CDR3 is made up of 13 amino acids. CDR3 protein: CASSQDKAYGYTF. CDR3 coding DNA: TGTGCCAGCAGCCAAGATAAAGCCTATGGCTACACCTTC.

This clone was counted between two and nine times. The chain has TRBV4-3 and TRBJ1-2, with 7 bases aligning to TRBD1. Germline V gene lookup returns CDR1 LGHNA and CDR2 YSLEER. There are 18 residues in the CDR3. The V gene end was trimmed by 1 base and the J gene end by 8 bases; junction bases not matched to a gene: 19. The CDR3 here is CASSQGWGGEGAFRGYTF. In nucleotides, the CDR3 is TGCGCCAGCAGCCAAGGATGGGGTGGAGAGGGGGCTTTCAGAGGCTACACCTTC.

The sample holds many counts of this clone. This sequence joins TRBV4-3 and TRBJ2-7; D uncertain. Trimming pared 0 bases from V and 1 base from J, leaving 4 bases between. CDR1 is LGHNA and CDR2 is YSLEER in the germline V gene. The CDR3 length is 13 residues. This CDR3 reads CASSQETSYEQYF. Written as DNA, the CDR3 is TGCGCCAGCAGCCAAGAAACGTCCTACGAGCAGTACTTC.

Only a few counts were recorded for this clone. This sequence joins TRBV5-1 and TRBJ2-3; 13 bases line up with TRBD2. V shed 3 bases, J shed 8 bases, and the junction held 9 bases outside the gene matches. The CDR3 runs 16 residues. Germline V lookup: CDR1 SGHRS, CDR2 YFSETQ. The CDR3 DNA sequence: TGCGCCAGCAGCTCCACTAGCGGGGGGGTTCCTAGTACGCAGTATTTT. It is translated as CASSSTSGGVPSTQYF.

In its sample, this clone was seen many times. V gene TRBV7-2 combines with J gene TRBJ2-1; D gene ambiguous. This CDR3 contains 13 residues. V dropped 1 base and J dropped 7 bases, with 8 bases sitting between them. CDR1 is SGHTA, CDR2 FQGNSA, per germline. CDR3 in amino acids: CASSLVQLNEQFF. In DNA, the CDR3 is TGTGCCAGCAGCTTAGTACAGTTAAATGAGCAGTTCTTC.

This clone was detected a few times. The V gene is TRBV19, the J gene TRBJ2-3; possible D gene TRBD2, 5 bases. Trimming took off 6 bases at V and 4 bases at J, with 8 bases between the two ends. The CDR3 length is 12 residues. The germline CDR1 and CDR2 sequences are LNHDA and SQIVND (reference sequence). CDR3 bases: TGTGCCAGTAGCCAGAGGGCAGATACGCAGTATTTT. It is translated as CASSQRADTQYF.

The V and J genes are TRBV6-5 and TRBJ2-7; D is unclear. CDR3 length equals 12 residues. Germline CDR1 and CDR2: MNHEY and SVGAGI. The V and J ends lost 8 bases and 6 bases respectively, with 14 bases between them. Here the CDR3 DNA reads TGTGCCAGCGGTCTTACTTCGCGCGAGCAGTACGTC. Encoded protein: CASGLTSREQYV.

The chain has TRBV9 and TRBJ2-5; no reliable D call. From germline, CDR1 is SGDLS and CDR2 YYNGEE. This CDR3 contains 18 residues. V was trimmed by 2 bases and J by 1 base, leaving 21 bases between them. The DNA of the CDR3 is TGTGCCAGCAGCGTGGGAAGGTCCCCATCCACCCTCCAAGAGACCCAGTACTTC. Amino acid sequence: CASSVGRSPSTLQETQYF.

This clone occurred a few times. This chain joins TRBV19 and TRBJ1-5; D is ambiguous. Trimming shortened V by 4 bases and J by 6 bases, and 13 bases separated the two germline ends. The germline V gene has CDR1 LNHDA and CDR2 SQIVND (reference sequence). This CDR3 comprises 14 residues. CDR3 bases: TGTGCCAGTAGTACAGGAGTAGCGAGTCAGCCCCAGCATTTT. This codes for CASSTGVASQPQHF.

This clone was observed a few times. This sequence joins TRBV5-4 and TRBJ1-2; 9 bases agree with TRBD1. The germline CDR1 and CDR2 sequences are SGHNT and YYREEE (reference sequence). Trimming took 2 bases from V and 3 from J; bases not matched to a gene: 8. This CDR3 contains 16 residues. CDR3: CASSFYLTGGDYGYTF. CDR3 sequence (DNA): TGTGCCAGCAGCTTCTACCTGACAGGGGGAGACTATGGCTACACCTTC.

This clone was counted a few times. The chain is built from TRBV27 and TRBJ1-2, with D tentatively TRBD1 (6 bases). In germline, CDR1 is MNHEY, CDR2 SMNVEV (reference sequence). V was cut by 6 bases and J by 6 bases, with 20 bases left in between. The CDR3 runs 15 residues. The CDR3 DNA reads as TGTGCCAGCAGAAAGATCAACAGGGTAGCGAATGGCTACACCTTC. It yields the protein CASRKINRVANGYTF.

The chain employs TRBV11-2 and TRBJ2-1, with 7 bases that match TRBD2. V was clipped by 7 bases and J by 9 bases; unmatched bases: 12. This CDR3 is 14 amino acids long. Per germline, CDR1 SGHAT and CDR2 FQNNGV. The CDR3 here is CASTKVGEGGEQFF. The CDR3, as DNA: TGTGCCAGCACCAAAGTGGGGGAGGGAGGTGAGCAGTTCTTC.

This clone was counted between two and nine times. The rearrangement joins TRBV6-1 to TRBJ2-7; D uncertain. Germline V gives CDR1 MNHNS, CDR2 SASEGT. The CDR3 contains 9 residues. V lost 5 bases and J 12 bases, leaving 8 bases between the germline ends. As DNA, the CDR3 is TGTGCCAGCAGTTATGAGAGGTACTTC. It encodes CASSYERYF.

The chain links TRBV2 to TRBJ2-5, with 7 bases aligning to TRBD2. Germline V gene sequence: CDR1 SNHLY, CDR2 FYNNEI. Trimming at V came to 7 bases and at J to 1 base, leaving 6 bases not matched to a gene. This CDR3 is built from 14 residues. For the CDR3, the DNA is TGTGCCAGCAAGACGGGACTATTCCAAGAGACCCAGTACTTC. Its translation is CASKTGLFQETQYF.

The CDR3 nucleotides read TGTGCCAGTAGTATAGTTTCCAGGGGTTTACACTATGGCTACACCTTC. As protein: CASSIVSRGLHYGYTF. The chain recombines TRBV19 with TRBJ1-2; a weak D match, TRBD1 (6 bases). CDR1 and CDR2 from the germline V gene are LNHDA and SQIVND (reference sequence). The CDR3 length is 16 residues. Trimming took 1 base from V and 3 from J, leaving 15 bases between them.

This clone has just a few counts. The chain couples TRBV18 to TRBJ1-2, with TRBD1 identical over 10 bases. The germline V gene has CDR1 KGHSH and CDR2 LQKENI. After removal of 3 bases from V and 3 bases from J, the junction contained 4 bases not matched to a gene. This CDR3 has 15 residues. CDR3 residues: CASSPKTGGDYGYTF. The DNA for the CDR3 is TGTGCCAGCTCACCGAAGACAGGGGGCGACTATGGCTACACCTTC.

This clone was found a few times. The V and J genes are TRBV7-2 and TRBJ2-1; 11 bases line up with TRBD2. J lost 7 bases, V lost 2 bases, and 7 bases had no gene match. Per the germline V gene, CDR1 is SGHTA and CDR2 is FQGNSA. CDR3 length: 16 amino acids. CDR3 sequence: CASSLNPSGRKNEQFF. In nucleotides, the CDR3 is TGTGCCAGCAGCTTAAATCCTAGCGGGAGGAAAAATGAGCAGTTCTTC. Combining the CDR3 with reference TRBV7-2 and TRBJ2-1 gives the whole variable domain GAGVSQSPSNKVTEKGKDVELRCDPISGHTALYWYRQSLGQGLEFLIYFQGNSAPDKSGLPSDRFSAERTGGSVSTLTIQRTQQEDSAVYLCASSLNPSGRKNEQFFGPGTRLTVL.

The J gene is TRBJ2-3, the V gene TRBV5-6; 7 bases are a match to TRBD1. The V segment lost 4 bases and the J segment 3 bases; nucleotides outside the gene matches: 11. In germline, CDR1 is SGHDT, CDR2 YYEEEE. This CDR3 comprises 16 residues. The CDR3 sequence: CASSLLSGTETDTQYF. In DNA, the CDR3 is TGTGCCAGCAGCCTCCTTTCCGGGACAGAAACAGATACGCAGTATTTT.

The chain has TRBV5-1 and TRBJ2-6, with 7 bases aligning to TRBD1. V gave up 4 bases and J gave up 8 bases; unmatched junction bases: 12. The germline V gene has CDR1 SGHRS and CDR2 YFSETQ. The CDR3 is made up of 16 amino acids. The DNA of the CDR3 is TGCGCCAGCAGCCGTTCCTTAACACAGGGGTCCAACGTCCTGACTTTC. Translation gives CASSRSLTQGSNVLTF.

This chain connects TRBV5-8 to TRBJ1-2; D not resolved. Germline CDR1 and CDR2: SGHTS and YDEGEE. The CDR3 totals 15 residues. V was clipped by 3 bases and J by 0 bases, with 12 bases between them. CDR3 DNA: TGTGCCAGCAGCTACTGGAGCAGAACTAACTATGGCTACACCTTC. Translation: CASSYWSRTNYGYTF.

This sequence joins TRBV18 and TRBJ2-1; 12 bases are a match to TRBD2. V lost 3 bases to trimming and J lost 4 bases; unmatched junction nucleotides: 7. The CDR3 totals 17 residues. CDR1 is KGHSH, CDR2 LQKENI, per germline. The CDR3, as DNA: TGTGCCAGCTCACCCCCTAGCGGGAGGGTTGTATACAATGAGCAGTTCTTC. It codes for CASSPPSGRVVYNEQFF.

This clone came up a few times. This chain links TRBV6-6 with TRBJ1-3, with TRBD1 identical over 9 bases. J gave up 5 bases and V 11 bases, and 7 bases lay outside the gene matches. Germline CDR1 reads MNHNY; CDR2 reads SVGAGI (reference sequence). The CDR3 is 13 residues long. Here the CDR3 DNA reads TGTGCCGCCTCGGGACAGGGAAGAAACACCATATATTTT. Translation: CAASGQGRNTIYF.

The chain links TRBV5-1 to TRBJ2-5, with 12 bases aligning to TRBD2. V was clipped by 4 bases and J by 6 bases; unmatched bases: 13. Germline V gene data show CDR1 as SGHRS and CDR2 as YFSETQ. The CDR3 is 17 residues long. CDR3 sequence (DNA): TGCGCCAGCAGCCGACGACTAGCGGGAGAGCAGGGGCAGACCCAGTACTTC. This encodes CASSRRLAGEQGQTQYF.